A single sample gave rise to the 24 T cell receptor beta chains below, sequenced in a study of siplizumab effects on memory and regulatory T cells. No antigen has been assigned to these receptors. For more than 5 days at 37°C, the mixed lymphocyte reaction cells were kept in coculture. Profiled with immunoSEQ multiplex PCR; TCRdb holds only in-frame clones, not every one. Of 7,500 to 8,500 clones in the sample, around a third are singletons; the top ten hold around 5%. Sequencing was done on a sample of CFSE-low (dividing) CD8+ T cells sorted from an allogeneic mixed lymphocyte reaction. All receptors derive from a human donor in good health; the cells came from an allogeneic mixed lymphocyte reaction.

On this clone: This could be a read error, since a much larger clone is one nucleotide away. The sample has other DNA sequences that encode this CDR3 too. The chain links TRBV9 to TRBJ2-1; D perhaps matches TRBD2 (5 bases). This CDR3 region has 12 residues. Germline values: CDR1 SGDLS, CDR2 YYNGEE. The CDR3 region is CASSDVSREQFF. CDR3 nucleotide sequence: TGTGCCAGTAGCGACGTTTCCCGGGAGCAGTTCTTC.

The chain is built from TRBV5-1 and TRBJ1-1; 9 nucleotides agree with TRBD1. The junction had 10 bases not matched to a gene; V was cut back by 4 bases and J by 6 bases. This CDR3 contains 15 residues. Germline loops: CDR1 SGHRS, CDR2 YFSETQ. The CDR3 loop reads CASSPRTGVMAEAFF. CDR3 nucleotides: TGCGCCAGCAGCCCTAGGACAGGGGTGATGGCTGAAGCTTTCTTT.

This clone showed up just a few times. In DNA, the CDR3 is TGTGCCAGCAGTTACTTCCCCGGGACTAGCGGGCACGAGCAGTACTTC. Its protein is CASSYFPGTSGHEQYF. The chain carries TRBV6-6 and TRBJ2-7; 12 bases align to TRBD2. Trimming at V came to 1 base and at J to 5 bases, leaving 6 bases not matched to a gene. Germline V gives CDR1 MNHNY, CDR2 SVGAGI (reference sequence). The CDR3 is 16 amino acids.

The chain is built from TRBV7-3 and TRBJ2-7; D gene unclear. This CDR3 region has 12 residues. Looked up from germline, CDR1 is SGHTA and CDR2 is FQGTGA. Between the trimmed V and J ends, which lost 2 bases and 5 bases, there was a span of 7 bases. As DNA, the CDR3 is TGTGCCAGCAGCTTAGGTTGGGACGAGCAGTACTTC. Its translation: CASSLGWDEQYF.

This clone was recorded a few times. The chain carries TRBV4-1 and TRBJ2-7; 7 bases are shared with TRBD1. Per germline, CDR1 MGHRA and CDR2 YSYEKL. This CDR3 has 13 residues. J lost 3 bases, V lost 4 bases, and 3 bases had no gene match. The DNA of the CDR3 is TGCGCCAGCAGCCCGGGACAGAGCTACGAGCAGTACTTC. It yields the protein CASSPGQSYEQYF.

This clone is judged medium-sized. The chain has TRBV4-2 and TRBJ1-2; 8 bases match TRBD1. This CDR3 contains 15 residues. V trimming: 1 base; J trimming: 7 bases; junction bases outside the gene matches: 8. In germline, CDR1 is LGHNA, CDR2 YNFKEQ. CDR3 loop: CASSQGGQVRGGYTF. For the CDR3, the DNA is TGTGCCAGCAGCCAAGGGGGACAGGTCCGAGGTGGCTACACCTTC.

This clone was observed a handful of times. The V gene is TRBV4-1, the J gene TRBJ1-5; 7 nucleotides agree with TRBD1. Germline trimming cut 4 bases from V and 6 bases from J; bases unmatched to any gene: 9. The CDR3 covers 15 residues. Germline loops: CDR1 MGHRA, CDR2 YSYEKL. Here the CDR3 reads CASSRNDRASQPQHF. The CDR3 bases are TGCGCCAGCAGCCGAAACGACAGGGCGAGTCAGCCCCAGCATTTT.

V is TRBV4-1 and J is TRBJ2-7; 9 nucleotides line up with TRBD1. The trim removed 0 bases at V and 6 bases at J, leaving 3 bases unmatched. This CDR3 has 14 residues. Germline values: CDR1 MGHRA, CDR2 YSYEKL. In DNA, the CDR3 is TGCGCCAGCAGCCAAGATGGGACAGGGAGCGAGCAGTACTTC. Amino acid sequence: CASSQDGTGSEQYF.

This clone rates as medium-sized. The chain combines TRBV7-9 with TRBJ1-1, with unresolved D. Germline V lookup: CDR1 SEHNR, CDR2 FQNEAQ (reference sequence). The V and J ends lost 8 bases and 5 bases respectively, with 9 bases between them. There are 11 residues in the CDR3. The CDR3 bases are TGTGCCAGCCGGGGTGGAACTGAAGCTTTCTTT. It yields the protein CASRGGTEAFF.

This clone was observed a handful of times. The chain carries TRBV5-1 and TRBJ1-2; TRBD1 agrees at 8 bases. CDR3 length: 16 amino acids. Germline CDR1 reads SGHRS; CDR2 reads YFSETQ. Trimming took 4 bases from V and 3 from J; bases not matched to a gene: 11. The CDR3 DNA is TGCGCCAGCAGCGGTTCGGGGACAGGTTTCTACTATGGCTACACCTTC. Amino acid sequence: CASSGSGTGFYYGYTF.

In its sample, this clone is medium-sized (0.01 to 0.1%). V and J are TRBV19 and TRBJ2-7; 12 nucleotides match TRBD2. This CDR3 comprises 15 residues. Trimming removed 5 bases from V and 3 bases from J; junction bases left unmatched: 5. CDR1 and CDR2 (germline): LNHDA, SQIVND (reference sequence). The CDR3 here is CASSPGLAGFYEQYF. The CDR3 coding sequence is TGTGCCAGTAGTCCAGGACTAGCGGGGTTCTACGAGCAGTACTTC. Supplemented by reference TRBV19 and TRBJ2-7, the full variable domain reads DGGITQSPKYLFRKEGQNVTLSCEQNLNHDAMYWYRQDPGQGLRLIYYSQIVNDFQKGDIAEGYSVSREKKESFPLTVTSAQKNPTAFYLCASSPGLAGFYEQYFGPGTRLTVT.

The genes are TRBV7-2 and TRBJ2-7, with 9 bases aligning to TRBD2. The CDR3 totals 16 residues. The germline V gene encodes CDR1 SGHTA and CDR2 FQGNSA. The J segment lost 1 base and the V segment lost 2 bases, leaving 6 bases of the junction unmatched. For the CDR3, the DNA is TGTGCCAGCAGCTTAATAGGCGGGAGGGGTTCCTACGAGCAGTACTTC. Amino acids: CASSLIGGRGSYEQYF.

CDR3 in DNA: TGTGCCAGCAGCGCTGACGCGGGACAGGTCACCCAAGAGACCCAGTACTTC. As protein: CASSADAGQVTQETQYF. The J gene is TRBJ2-5, the V gene TRBV5-4; 8 nucleotides match TRBD1. The CDR3 runs 17 residues. V gave up 4 bases and J gave up 1 base; unmatched junction bases: 12. Per the germline V gene, CDR1 is SGHNT and CDR2 is YYREEE (reference sequence).

The chain combines TRBV7-2 with TRBJ1-1; no clear D gene. This CDR3 contains 14 residues. Germline assignment: CDR1 SGHTA and CDR2 FQGNSA. Trimming removed 5 bases at V and 1 base at J, with 11 bases between. The CDR3 region is CASSPIDKNTEAFF. CDR3 bases: TGTGCCAGCAGCCCAATCGACAAGAACACTGAAGCTTTCTTT.

The gene calls are TRBV5-8 and TRBJ1-2; D unclear. This CDR3 comprises 12 residues. Germline assignment: CDR1 SGHTS and CDR2 YDEGEE. The V gene lost 4 bases and the J gene lost 8 bases, with 12 bases spanning the gap. The CDR3 here is CASSKRTVGYTF. In DNA form, the CDR3 reads TGTGCCAGCAGCAAAAGGACTGTCGGCTACACCTTC.

This clone is labeled as medium-sized. The chain links TRBV9 to TRBJ2-1; D not resolved. V was cut by 7 bases and J by 5 bases, with 10 bases left in between. The CDR3 length is 12 residues. CDR1 SGDLS and CDR2 YYNGEE come from the germline V gene. DNA for the CDR3: TGTGCCAGCGCAATTAACGACAATGAGCAGTTCTTC. Translated, it gives CASAINDNEQFF.

V gene TRBV29-1 combines with J gene TRBJ2-3; the match to TRBD2 covers 8 bases. V shed 4 bases, J shed 5 bases, and the junction held 2 bases outside the gene matches. The CDR3 is made up of 12 amino acids. Germline values: CDR1 SQVTM, CDR2 ANQGSEA. The CDR3 DNA follows: TGCAGCGTTGTCCTAGCGGGAGATACGCAGTATTTT. Translating it yields CSVVLAGDTQYF.

This sequence joins TRBV6-5 and TRBJ2-7; TRBD1 or TRBD2 may be the D gene (5 bases each). This CDR3 is built from 13 residues. Germline V gene data show CDR1 as MNHEY and CDR2 as SVGAGI. The V end lost 2 bases, the J end lost 4 bases, and 9 bases lay between the germline ends. The CDR3 DNA reads TGTGCCAGCAGTTACGGGACCGTATACGAGCAGTACTTC. Translating gives CASSYGTVYEQYF.

This chain joins TRBV7-8 and TRBJ2-1, with 8 bases lining up with TRBD2. The CDR3 runs to 12 residues. Germline loops: CDR1 SGHVS, CDR2 FQNEAQ. The J segment lost 7 bases and the V segment lost 5 bases, leaving 1 base of the junction unmatched. The CDR3 nucleotides read TGTGCCAGCAGCCGACTAGCGAATGAGCAGTTCTTC. The encoded protein is CASSRLANEQFF.

The rearrangement uses TRBV9 and TRBJ2-1; D is uncertain. The CDR3 consists of 16 residues. Trimming left V 4 bases short and J 0 bases short, with 14 bases between. CDR1 and CDR2 (germline): SGDLS, YYNGEE. The CDR3 DNA follows: TGTGCCAGCAGCTATACCCGACGGCTCTCCTACAATGAGCAGTTCTTC. Translating gives CASSYTRRLSYNEQFF.

The chain recombines TRBV10-3 with TRBJ2-7; no definite D call. There are 11 residues in the CDR3. Trimming shortened V by 7 bases and J by 3 bases, and 7 bases separated the two germline ends. Germline V lookup: CDR1 ENHRY, CDR2 SYGVKD. CDR3: CAIMESYEQYF. The CDR3 DNA is TGTGCCATCATGGAGAGCTACGAGCAGTACTTC.

In its sample, this clone is medium-sized (0.01 to 0.1%). V is TRBV9 and J is TRBJ1-2; 7 nucleotides align to TRBD1. The V gene end was trimmed by 3 bases and the J gene end by 4 bases; junction bases not matched to a gene: 12. The CDR3 loop spans 16 amino acids. Germline V lookup: CDR1 SGDLS, CDR2 YYNGEE. CDR3 protein: CASSGARQGEPYGYTF. Here the CDR3 DNA reads TGTGCCAGCAGCGGGGCGCGACAGGGCGAACCCTATGGCTACACCTTC.

This rearrangement joins TRBV30 to TRBJ2-1, with D maybe TRBD2 (5 bases). Germline V gene sequence: CDR1 GTSNPN, CDR2 SVGIG (reference sequence). The CDR3 spans 11 residues. V was cut by 2 bases and J by 8 bases, with 7 bases left in between. CDR3 loop: CAWSSGYEQFF. CDR3 nucleotides: TGTGCCTGGAGTTCGGGGTATGAGCAGTTCTTC.

V gene TRBV6-5 combines with J gene TRBJ2-1; 9 bases are a match to TRBD1. In germline, CDR1 is MNHEY, CDR2 SVGAGI. This CDR3 contains 16 residues. The junction had 9 bases not matched to a gene; V was cut back by 1 base and J by 8 bases. This CDR3 is CASSYFSGTGSDEQFF. The CDR3 bases are TGTGCCAGCAGTTACTTCTCCGGGACAGGGTCGGATGAGCAGTTCTTC.